The following is a T cell receptor (beta chain) sequence with its context. Other DNA sequences in this specimen translate into the identical CDR3. The sample comes from a study of control samples from healthy donors and cancer patients. Clones were sequenced by immunoSEQ multiplex PCR, and TCRdb holds only the in-frame ones, with some missing. This table has fewer than 150,000 clones, around nine tenths appearing once. With V trimmed by 0 bases and J by 2 bases, 3 bases remained unmatched. Germline lookup yields CDR1 MNHEY and CDR2 SVGEGT. This CDR3 region has 15 residues. Sequencing was performed on blood. This receptor was obtained from a man aged 18 to 35 in good health. This chain connects TRBV6-2 or TRBV6-3 to TRBJ1-2, with 7 bases that match TRBD1. The CDR3 protein is CASSYSSQGNYGYTF. CDR3 sequence (DNA): TGTGCCAGCAGTTACTCGTCACAGGGGAACTATGGCTACACCTTC.